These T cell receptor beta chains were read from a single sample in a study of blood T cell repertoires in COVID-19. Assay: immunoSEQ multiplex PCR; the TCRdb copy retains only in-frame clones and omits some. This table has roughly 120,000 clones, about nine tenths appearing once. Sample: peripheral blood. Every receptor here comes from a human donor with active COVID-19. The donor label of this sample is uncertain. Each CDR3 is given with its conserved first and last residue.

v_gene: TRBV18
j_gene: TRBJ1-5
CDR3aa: CASSPRQGTQPQHF

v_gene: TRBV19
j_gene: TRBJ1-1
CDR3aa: CASIGGNWEAFF

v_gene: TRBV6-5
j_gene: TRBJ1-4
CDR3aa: CASRKGGTGKKLFF

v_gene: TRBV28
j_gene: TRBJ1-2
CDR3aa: CASSFQDRDYGGYTF

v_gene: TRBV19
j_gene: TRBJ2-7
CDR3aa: CASSPGDSYEQYF

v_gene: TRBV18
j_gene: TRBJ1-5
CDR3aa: CASSPRGQDNQPQHF

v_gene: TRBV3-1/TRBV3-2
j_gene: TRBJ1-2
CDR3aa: CASSQTLGRSNYGYTF

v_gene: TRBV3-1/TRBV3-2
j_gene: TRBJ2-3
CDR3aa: CASSQEKLAVTDTQYF

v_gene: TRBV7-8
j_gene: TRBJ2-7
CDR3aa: CASSLSAGGKRNEQYF

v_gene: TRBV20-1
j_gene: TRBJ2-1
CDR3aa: CSASKQLLANEQFF

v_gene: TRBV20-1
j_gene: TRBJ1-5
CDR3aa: CSASTETADQPQHF

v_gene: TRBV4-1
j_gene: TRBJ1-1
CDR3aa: CASSQIQGEAFF

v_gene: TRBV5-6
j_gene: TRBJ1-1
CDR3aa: CASSLGSGQGGGRYTEAFF

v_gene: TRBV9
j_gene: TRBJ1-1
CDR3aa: CASSVAGQGAAEAFF

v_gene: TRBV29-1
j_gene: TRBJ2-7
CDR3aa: CSVSGTGGHEQYF

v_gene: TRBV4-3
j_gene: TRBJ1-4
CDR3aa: CASSRTQGTNEKLFF

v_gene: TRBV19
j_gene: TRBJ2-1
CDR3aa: CASSPAYNEQFF

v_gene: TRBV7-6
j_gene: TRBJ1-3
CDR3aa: CASSQGQGANGNTIYF

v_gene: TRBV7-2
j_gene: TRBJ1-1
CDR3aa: CASSARGRGEAFF

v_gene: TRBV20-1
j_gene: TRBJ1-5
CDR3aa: CSASSSINQPQHF

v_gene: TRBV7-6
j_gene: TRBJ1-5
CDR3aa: CASSPPLQGNQPQHF

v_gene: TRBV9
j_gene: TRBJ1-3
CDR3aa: CASSVATGGVSGNTIYF

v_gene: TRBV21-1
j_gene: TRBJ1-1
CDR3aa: CASSNEPGTGGLNTEAFF

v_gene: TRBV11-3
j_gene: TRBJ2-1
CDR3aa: CASSRGGAVNEQFF

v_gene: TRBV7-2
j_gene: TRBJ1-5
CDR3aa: CASSRELRSNQPQHF

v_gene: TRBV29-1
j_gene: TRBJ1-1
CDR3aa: CSVPGQGVSEAFF

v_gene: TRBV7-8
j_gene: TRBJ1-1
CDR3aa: CASSLGQNTEAFF

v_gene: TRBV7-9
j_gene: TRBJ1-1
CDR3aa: CASGAEVTEAFF

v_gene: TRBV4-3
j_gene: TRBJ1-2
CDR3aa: CASSARTGVHGYTF

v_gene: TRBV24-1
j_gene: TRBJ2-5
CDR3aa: CATSEADRIQETQYF

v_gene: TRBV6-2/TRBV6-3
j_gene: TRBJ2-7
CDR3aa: CASSHSGATYEQYF

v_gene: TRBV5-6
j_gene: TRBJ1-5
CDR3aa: CASSLSGLGNQPQHF

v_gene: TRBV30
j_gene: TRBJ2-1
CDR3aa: CAWSKQGNEQFF

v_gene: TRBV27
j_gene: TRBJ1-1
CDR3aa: CASSQGQGYMNTEAFF

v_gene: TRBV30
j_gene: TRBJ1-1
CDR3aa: CAWRGQATEAFF

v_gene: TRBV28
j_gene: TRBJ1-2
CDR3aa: CASSFPERSLYGYTF

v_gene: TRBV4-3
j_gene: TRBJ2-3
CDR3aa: CASSQHDRGGTDTQYF

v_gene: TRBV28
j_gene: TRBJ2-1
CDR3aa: CASSGTSPYNEQFF

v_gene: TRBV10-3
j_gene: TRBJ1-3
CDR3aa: CAISEAGLAGNTIYF

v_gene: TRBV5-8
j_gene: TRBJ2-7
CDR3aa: CASSFRSERGLPYEQYF

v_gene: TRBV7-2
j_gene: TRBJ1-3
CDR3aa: CASSLGGARGNTIYF

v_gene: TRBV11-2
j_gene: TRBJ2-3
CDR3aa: CASSLQKGLAGAHTQYF

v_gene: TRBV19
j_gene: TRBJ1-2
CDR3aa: CASSTLSGYTF

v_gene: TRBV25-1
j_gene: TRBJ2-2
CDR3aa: CASSGTGTSESGELFF

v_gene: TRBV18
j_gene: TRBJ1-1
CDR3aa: CASSPAGGLLEAFF

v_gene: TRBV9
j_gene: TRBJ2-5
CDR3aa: CASSVGLAGGKETQYF

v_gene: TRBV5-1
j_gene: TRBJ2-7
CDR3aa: CASNSWGDEQYF

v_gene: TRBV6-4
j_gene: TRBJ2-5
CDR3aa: CASSRDSQETQYF

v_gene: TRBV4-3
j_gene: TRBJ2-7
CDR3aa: CASSQSYRAEQYF

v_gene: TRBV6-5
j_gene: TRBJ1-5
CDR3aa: CASRLTGDNQPQHF